Following are 14 T cell receptor delta chains from one sample sequenced in a study of gamma-delta T cells after stem cell transplantation (dated by TCRdb to about 2016). Library construction relied on RT-PCR. Sequencing was performed on an Illumina MiSeq. TCRdb reanalyzed the public reads with the CATT caller, and identical DNA sequences were merged afterwards. The sample profile shows some 2,900 delta-chain clones; approximately 3.1% of them were found once. The top ten constitute roughly two fifths of the sample. Sequencing used gamma-delta T cells. Receptor source: a human donor. It is not recorded whose cells these are; they may come from a transplant donor.

This clone turned up a few times. Being one base from a much bigger clone, this may be a read error. The chain has TRDV2 and TRDJ1; 12 bases agree with TRDD3. This CDR3 has 17 amino acids. The germline CDR1 and CDR2 sequences are GEAIGNYY and EKD. Trimming cost V 5 bases and J 0 bases; bases outside gene matches: 9. The CDR3 DNA reads as TGTGCCTGTGGCACTCTACTGGGGGATACCAACACCGATAAACTCATCTTT. This translates into CACGTLLGDTNTDKLIF.

Comments on this clone: Given a far larger clone just one base away, this is likely a sequencing read error. The same CDR3 can be traced to other DNA sequences in this sample. V gene TRDV2 combines with J gene TRDJ1; 9 bases match TRDD3. V lost 3 bases, J lost 2 bases, and 15 bases stayed unmatched. This CDR3 contains 18 residues. Germline loops: CDR1 GEAIGNYY, CDR2 EKD. Written as DNA, the CDR3 is TGTGCCTGTGACTCCTTACTGGGGGAACCAAAGTATACCGATAAACTCATCTTT. Its protein product is CACDSLLGEPKYTDKLIF.

This clone was observed a handful of times. The gene calls are TRDV2 and TRDJ1; 8 nucleotides align to TRDD3. Germline values: CDR1 GEAIGNYY, CDR2 EKD. The CDR3 length is 17 residues. V lost 2 bases to trimming and J lost 0 bases; unmatched junction nucleotides: 10. CDR3 nucleotides: TGTGCCTGTGACATGGTACTGGGGGGCCGACACACCGATAAACTCATCTTT. As protein: CACDMVLGGRHTDKLIF.

Remarks on this clone: A single base separates this from a much larger clone, so it may be a read error. Other DNA sequences of this sample code for an identical CDR3. This sequence joins TRDV2 and TRDJ1, with 9 bases that match TRDD3. This CDR3 has 24 residues. After removal of 3 bases from V and 0 bases from J, the junction contained 31 bases not matched to a gene. CDR1 is GEAIGNYY, CDR2 EKD, per germline. CDR3 protein: CACDPLPHTYTGGATTSYTDKLIF. The CDR3 DNA reads as TGTGCCTGTGACCCTCTGCCCCACACGTACACTGGGGGAGCAACTACCTCGTACACCGATAAACTCATCTTT.

As regards this clone: The protein TCRdb gives is from a much larger clone and does not agree with this DNA's translation at residue 16, likely a read error; the protein shown here comes from the DNA. The CDR3 nucleotides are TGTGCCTGTGACACCTTAGGGGCTTCTGGGGGATACTCCGATAAACCCATCTTT. Translated, it gives CACDTLGASGGYSDKPIF. The chain uses TRDV2 and TRDJ1; 11 bases match TRDD3. This CDR3 is built from 18 residues. Germline V CDR1 and CDR2: GEAIGNYY, EKD.

This clone was seen more than once but under ten times. The likely explanation is a read error, given a far larger clone one base away. Different DNA sequences within this sample yield the same CDR3. The gene calls are TRDV2 and TRDJ1, with TRDD3 matching over 7 bases. Looked up from germline, CDR1 is GEAIGNYY and CDR2 is EKD. The CDR3 consists of 18 residues. V lost 0 bases to trimming and J lost 2 bases; unmatched junction nucleotides: 14. The DNA for the CDR3 is TGTGCCTGTGACACCGTAGCAACTGGGGACCCGTATACCGATAAACTCATCTTT. Translation: CACDTVATGDPYTDKLIF.

Of note for this clone: Translating this DNA gives a protein that differs at residue 11 from the TCRdb one, which belongs to a much larger clone; a read error is likely, and the protein shown is this translation. This chain uses TRDV2 with TRDJ1; TRDD3 aligns across 9 bases. This CDR3 comprises 19 residues. Germline lookup yields CDR1 GEAIGNYY and CDR2 EKD. J lost 0 bases, V lost 0 bases, and 13 bases had no gene match. CDR3 coding DNA: TGTGCCTGTGACACCATGAGTCTGGGGGATGCGGAGTACACCGATAAACTCATCTTT. Amino acids: CACDTMSLGDAEYTDKLIF.

With respect to this clone: The protein given by TCRdb reflects a much larger clone and differs at residue 5 from this DNA's translation, likely from a read error; the protein shown is the DNA's translation. The rearrangement uses TRDV2 and TRDJ1; 8 bases align to TRDD3. This CDR3 spans 16 amino acids. Germline CDR1 and CDR2: GEAIGNYY and EKD. J lost 0 bases, V lost 3 bases, and 8 bases had no gene match. CDR3 sequence reads: CACDSLGDRYTDKLIF. DNA of the CDR3: TGTGCCTGTGACTCCCTGGGGGACAGGTACACCGATAAACTCATCTTT.

This clone was observed a handful of times. A read error likely explains this, since a far larger clone differs by one base. V is TRDV1 and J is TRDJ2; 10 nucleotides match TRDD3. Per germline, CDR1 TSWWSYY and CDR2 QGS. The CDR3 sequence is 22 residues long. J gave up 0 bases and V 4 bases, and 20 bases lay outside the gene matches. CDR3 amino acids: CALGGLWDPWGIDPSLTAQLFF. The CDR3 DNA sequence: TGTGCTCTTGGGGGACTCTGGGACCCCTGGGGGATAGACCCCTCTTTGACAGCACAACTCTTCTTT.

Notes on this clone: The protein given by TCRdb reflects a much larger clone and differs at residue 3 from this DNA's translation, likely from a read error; the protein shown is the DNA's translation. This chain links TRDV2 with TRDJ1; 10 bases are shared with TRDD3. This CDR3 contains 18 residues. CDR1 and CDR2 from the germline V gene are GEAIGNYY and EKD. The CDR3 DNA reads as TGTGCCTTTGACATCATTCCGGGGGGGATACGAAAGGACGATAAACTCATCTTT. This translates into CAFDIIPGGIRKDDKLIF.

By sample fraction, this clone is medium-sized. The chain carries TRDV1 and TRDJ1; TRDD3 agrees at 13 bases. The trim removed 1 base at V and 7 bases at J, leaving 18 bases unmatched. The CDR3 length is 20 residues. Germline V gene lookup returns CDR1 TSWWSYY and CDR2 QGS. The CDR3 reads CALGEPAFLIPTGGYGKLIF. The DNA for the CDR3 is TGTGCTCTTGGGGAACCGGCCTTCCTGATACCTACTGGGGGATACGGTAAACTCATCTTT.

This clone appeared a few times. This sequence is one base from a far larger clone and is likely a read error. This specimen includes other DNA sequences encoding the same CDR3. The V gene is TRDV2, the J gene TRDJ1, with TRDD3 identical over 12 bases. The V gene's germline CDR1 is GEAIGNYY and CDR2 EKD. The CDR3 runs to 18 residues. V was pared by 3 bases and J by 0 bases, with 10 bases of the junction left unmatched. The CDR3 DNA reads as TGTGCCTGTGACCCACTGGGGGATACTCTCCCACACACCGATAAACTCATCTTT. Residues: CACDPLGDTLPHTDKLIF.

This clone was counted only a few times. The gene calls are TRDV2 and TRDJ1, with 11 bases that match TRDD3. CDR3 length: 19 amino acids. Germline-derived CDR1 and CDR2 are GEAIGNYY and EKD. V lost 0 bases and J lost 2; bases outside the gene matches: 13. The CDR3 region is CACDTLSLGDTGYTDKLIF. The CDR3 DNA is TGTGCCTGTGACACCCTGTCCCTGGGGGATACTGGTTATACCGATAAACTCATCTTT.

With regard to this clone: The protein recorded in TCRdb matches a much larger clone and deviates from this DNA's translation at residue 11, suggesting a read error; the protein here is obtained by translating the DNA. The chain carries TRDV1 and TRDJ1, with TRDD2 identical over 9 bases. Per the germline V gene, CDR1 is TSWWSYY and CDR2 is QGS. The J segment lost 0 bases and the V segment lost 1 base, leaving 15 bases of the junction unmatched. The CDR3 loop spans 20 amino acids. The CDR3 loop reads CALGEPPFLPPEGYTDKLIF. The CDR3 DNA sequence: TGTGCTCTTGGGGAACCCCCCTTCCTACCCCCGGAGGGGTACACCGATAAACTCATCTTT.